Below are 20 T cell receptor beta chains sequenced from a single sample in a study of T-cell memory formation after mild COVID-19. TCRdb called the 5' RACE reads again in MiXCR, with one record for every CDR3 protein. This table has some 54,000 distinct CDR3 sequences, more than 9% appearing once. The sample was PBMCs or a T cell subset sorted from them (not recorded which). The receptors originated from a man aged 18-30 years who had mild COVID-19 (a few samples of this study predate the infection). Cell type and time point are not known.

V and J are TRBV5-1 and TRBJ1-1; D is uncertain. The CDR3 spans 14 residues. The V and J ends lost 0 bases and 1 base respectively, with 7 bases between them. In germline, CDR1 is SGHRS, CDR2 YFSETQ. CDR3 sequence (DNA): TGCGCCAGCAGCTTGGGACTCGGGAACACTGAAGCTTTCTTT. Translation gives CASSLGLGNTEAFF.

This chain connects TRBV12-3 or TRBV12-4 to TRBJ2-1; 11 positions match TRBD2. The CDR3 extends over 16 amino acids. The ends lost 5 bases at V and 5 bases at J; junction bases unmatched: 8. For the CDR3, the DNA is TGTGCCAGCAGTGCGACCGGACTAGCGGGCAACAATGAGCAGTTCTTC. Its translation is CASSATGLAGNNEQFF.

The chain is built from TRBV5-1 and TRBJ2-5; D gene unclear. Germline loops: CDR1 SGHRS, CDR2 YFSETQ. The CDR3 is 14 amino acids. Trimming cost V 0 bases and J 0 bases, with 6 bases left between them. The CDR3 DNA reads as TGCGCCAGCAGCTTGGGAGTCGACCAAGAGACCCAGTACTTC. The encoded protein is CASSLGVDQETQYF.

The J gene is TRBJ1-1, the V gene TRBV10-2; TRBD1 is a possible D gene (5 bases). The V end was cut by 8 bases, the J end by 0 bases, with 10 bases between. The CDR3 extends over 13 amino acids. Germline V gene data show CDR1 as WSHSY and CDR2 as SAAADI. The CDR3 is CASRQSMNTEAFF. Here the CDR3 DNA reads TGCGCCAGCCGACAGTCCATGAACACTGAAGCTTTCTTT.

This clonotype was seen a few times. The rearrangement joins TRBV20-1 to TRBJ2-7; possible D gene TRBD1, 6 bases. The CDR3 totals 12 residues. Germline CDR1 DFQATT, CDR2 SNEGSKA (reference sequence). The V gene lost 3 bases and the J gene lost 4 bases, with 10 bases spanning the gap. The CDR3 bases are TGCAGTGCTAGTCAGGGGCTGTACGAGCAGTACGTC. This encodes CSASQGLYEQYV.

The chain carries TRBV7-9 and TRBJ2-3; D tentatively reads TRBD1 or TRBD2 (5 bases each). The CDR3 length is 15 residues. CDR1 and CDR2 from the germline V gene are SEHNR and FQNEAQ (reference sequence). Trimming took 4 bases from V and 0 from J, leaving 11 bases between them. The CDR3 DNA sequence: TGTGCCAGCAGCTCCGGGGCCGCTAGCACAGATACGCAGTATTTT. Translation gives CASSSGAASTDTQYF.

This sequence joins TRBV6-5 and TRBJ1-2, with 10 bases aligning to TRBD1. With V trimmed by 7 bases and J by 3 bases, 2 bases remained unmatched. CDR3 length equals 13 residues. CDR1 and CDR2 from the germline V gene are MNHEY and SVGAGI. CDR3 in amino acids: CASIGTGDYGYTF. Here the CDR3 DNA reads TGTGCCAGCATCGGGACAGGGGACTATGGCTACACCTTC.

The CDR3 DNA follows: TGTGCCAGCAGCTCCATAGGTGTTCAGCCCCAGCATTTT. Its translation: CASSSIGVQPQHF. The rearrangement joins TRBV6-1 to TRBJ1-5, with D uncertain. Trimming took off 6 bases at V and 6 bases at J, with 12 bases between the two ends. Germline V lookup: CDR1 MNHNS, CDR2 SASEGT. The CDR3 extends over 13 amino acids.

This sequence joins TRBV4-1 and TRBJ1-2; 10 bases line up with TRBD1. The J segment lost 7 bases and the V segment lost 0 bases, leaving 11 bases of the junction unmatched. The CDR3 has 17 amino acids. Germline V lookup: CDR1 MGHRA, CDR2 YSYEKL. The CDR3 DNA follows: TGCGCCAGCAGCCAAGACTCGACAGGGGGCGCGAGTGGTGGCTACACCTTC. This gives the protein CASSQDSTGGASGGYTF.

This clonotype was seen ten or more times. The genes are TRBV10-3 and TRBJ2-1, with 12 bases fitting TRBD2. J gave up 7 bases and V 0 bases, and 13 bases lay outside the gene matches. The CDR3 covers 19 residues. The germline gives CDR1 ENHRY, CDR2 SYGVKD. Here the CDR3 DNA reads TGTGCCATCAGTGAGTCGGGTTCGACTAGCGGGGGCCGGATTAATGAGCAGTTCTTC. Amino acids: CAISESGSTSGGRINEQFF.

The chain recombines TRBV19 with TRBJ1-1; 7 bases line up with TRBD1. The ends lost 5 bases at V and 1 base at J; junction bases unmatched: 10. CDR1 and CDR2 from the germline V gene are LNHDA and SQIVND (reference sequence). This CDR3 spans 16 amino acids. CDR3 protein: CASSPTRTGGNTEAFF. CDR3 in DNA: TGTGCCAGTAGTCCAACCCGGACAGGCGGGAACACTGAAGCTTTCTTT. The entire variable domain, with the rest obtained from reference TRBV19 and TRBJ1-1, is as follows: DGGITQSPKYLFRKEGQNVTLSCEQNLNHDAMYWYRQDPGQGLRLIYYSQIVNDFQKGDIAEGYSVSREKKESFPLTVTSAQKNPTAFYLCASSPTRTGGNTEAFFGQGTRLTVV.

This clonotype was detected a few times. V usage is TRBV4-2 and J usage is TRBJ2-3; no definite D call. Germline V CDR1 and CDR2: LGHNA, YNFKEQ. This CDR3 comprises 13 residues. V lost 2 bases to trimming and J lost 6 bases, with 9 bases between them. CDR3 coding DNA: TGTGCCAGCAGCCAATCTATTCCTGATACGCAGTATTTT. It is translated as CASSQSIPDTQYF.

This clonotype was seen a handful of times. The J gene is TRBJ2-1, the V gene TRBV7-9; 14 nucleotides line up with TRBD2. CDR3 size: 17 residues. Unmatched junction bases numbered 11, after V lost 4 bases and J lost 9 bases. In germline, CDR1 is SEHNR, CDR2 FQNEAQ (reference sequence). The CDR3 sequence is CASSSLPGLAGEGEQFF. For the CDR3, the DNA is TGTGCCAGCAGCTCTCTCCCGGGACTAGCGGGGGAGGGTGAGCAGTTCTTC.

The V call is TRBV12-3 or TRBV12-4, the J call TRBJ2-2; the D gene is possibly TRBD2 (6 bases). V lost 3 bases and J lost 15, with 14 bases in between. This CDR3 is built from 12 residues. DNA of the CDR3: TGTGCCAGCAGTTTCCGGAGGGAAAGGGTGTTTTTT. Translating gives CASSFRRERVFF.

Many counts were recorded for this clonotype. CDR3 protein: CASSVEVASTPFF. The DNA of the CDR3 is TGTGCCAGCAGCGTAGAAGTAGCCTCTACTCCTTTCTTT. The chain is built from TRBV9 and TRBJ1-1; the D is unclear. This CDR3 has 13 amino acids. Trimming left V 0 bases short and J 12 bases short, with 15 bases between. Germline V CDR1 and CDR2: SGDLS, YYNGEE.

The chain couples TRBV5-4 to TRBJ2-5; possible D gene TRBD1, 5 bases. Trimming took 4 bases from V and 3 from J, leaving 13 bases between them. The CDR3 contains 14 residues. The germline CDR1 and CDR2 sequences are SGHNT and YYREEE (reference sequence). This CDR3 is CASSGAGYKETQYF. The CDR3 nucleotides read TGTGCCAGCAGCGGCGCAGGGTACAAAGAGACCCAGTACTTC. Full variable domain (remainder filled in from reference TRBV5-4 and TRBJ2-5): ETGVTQSPTHLIKTRGQQVTLRCSSQSGHNTVSWYQQALGQGPQFIFQYYREEENGRGNFPPRFSGLQFPNYSSELNVNALELDDSALYLCASSGAGYKETQYFGPGTRLLVL.

The J gene is TRBJ1-1, the V gene TRBV27; 7 bases agree with TRBD1. The ends lost 5 bases at V and 4 bases at J; junction bases unmatched: 10. This CDR3 is 15 amino acids long. CDR1 is MNHEY and CDR2 is SMNVEV in the germline V gene (reference sequence). CDR3 bases: TGTGCCAGCAGTCCCGGACAGGATACCGGCACTGAAGCTTTCTTT. This translates into CASSPGQDTGTEAFF.

This clonotype has only a few counts. V and J are TRBV10-3 and TRBJ1-2; D is perhaps TRBD1 (5 bases). CDR3 length: 16 residues. Germline V gives CDR1 ENHRY, CDR2 SYGVKD. V lost 3 bases to trimming and J lost 0 bases, with 14 bases between them. Written as DNA, the CDR3 is TGTGCCATCAGTGAACCGGGGGGAAGAGCTAACTATGGCTACACCTTC. Protein product: CAISEPGGRANYGYTF.

The chain recombines TRBV5-1 with TRBJ2-2; D is uncertain. From germline, CDR1 is SGHRS and CDR2 YFSETQ. The length of the CDR3 is 14 residues. V dropped 0 bases and J dropped 1 base, with 4 bases sitting between them. CDR3 sequence reads: CASSLAGNTGELFF. CDR3 DNA sequence: TGCGCCAGCAGCTTGGCTGGGAACACCGGGGAGCTGTTTTTT.

The genes are TRBV6-2 or TRBV6-3 and TRBJ1-5; a possible D gene is TRBD1 (5 bases). The CDR3 totals 16 residues. Trimming removed 7 bases from V and 5 bases from J, with 21 bases in between. Germline V lookup: CDR1 MNHEY, CDR2 SVGEGT. In DNA, the CDR3 is TGTGCCAGCACCCGCCAGGAAGGGAGAGGGGATCAGCCCCAGCATTTT. Protein: CASTRQEGRGDQPQHF.